This TCR beta chain was retrieved from a study of siplizumab effects on memory and regulatory T cells. Germline V gives CDR1 SGHRS, CDR2 YFSETQ. V lost 2 bases to trimming and J lost 3 bases, with 20 bases between them. The CDR3 totals 17 residues. Only in-frame clones appear in the TCRdb table, and some are missing; sequencing was by immunoSEQ multiplex PCR. This table holds about 50,000 clones, nearly 98% found once. In a few donor pairs, unstimulated naive, memory, effector memory and TEMRA subsets were sequenced. The receptor was isolated from a human donor in good health. The chain uses TRBV5-1 and TRBJ1-1; the D is unclear. What was sequenced was naive CD4+ T cells sorted from blood. The CDR3 spells CASSFRTVGSAYTEAFF. The CDR3 bases are TGCGCCAGCAGCTTCCGGACCGTGGGTAGTGCGTACACTGAAGCTTTCTTT.